A selection of T cell receptor beta chains follows, all from one sample in a study of spatial heterogeneity in lung cancer. TCRdb processed the 5' RACE reads anew with MiXCR; each CDR3 protein has one entry. The sample includes fewer than 150,000 distinct CDR3 sequences, less than 14% of them seen just once. The sequences come from PBMCs, collected at follow-up. The receptors were sampled from a female donor with early-stage non-small cell lung cancer. The CDR3 runs from the conserved cysteine through the conserved F or W. The D gene is left open where the match is weak. Part of the rows lack a size; the others show once, few, many or a class for expanded clones.

J gene: TRBJ1-5
V gene: TRBV19
D gene: TRBD1
clone size: -
CDR3 protein: CASSTSRDRAKPQHF
CDR3 DNA: TGTGCCAGTAGTACGAGCCGGGACAGGGCTAAGCCCCAGCATTTT

J gene: TRBJ1-2
V gene: TRBV29-1
D gene: -
clone size: many
CDR3 protein: CSVEDRLKNGYTF
CDR3 DNA: TGCAGCGTTGAAGATCGGTTGAAGAATGGCTACACCTTC

J gene: TRBJ1-1
V gene: TRBV9
D gene: -
clone size: few
CDR3 protein: CASSVGGFDTEAFF
CDR3 DNA: TGTGCCAGCAGCGTCGGAGGGTTCGACACTGAAGCTTTCTTT

J gene: TRBJ2-4
V gene: TRBV28
D gene: TRBD1
clone size: many
CDR3 protein: CASSSGTGGTSSGKNIQYF
CDR3 DNA: TGTGCCAGCAGTTCCGGGACAGGGGGTACTAGCAGCGGGAAAAACATTCAGTACTTC

J gene: TRBJ1-2
V gene: TRBV27
D gene: -
clone size: -
CDR3 protein: CASSLGPYGYTF
CDR3 DNA: TGTGCCAGCAGTCTAGGTCCCTATGGCTACACCTTC

J gene: TRBJ2-1
V gene: TRBV12-3/TRBV12-4
D gene: TRBD2
clone size: -
CDR3 protein: CASSLTSGSNEQFF
CDR3 DNA: TGTGCCAGCAGCCTAACTAGCGGGAGCAATGAGCAGTTCTTC

J gene: TRBJ2-4
V gene: TRBV28
D gene: TRBD1
clone size: -
CDR3 protein: CASSPPGQSDIQYF
CDR3 DNA: TGTGCCAGCAGTCCTCCGGGACAGAGCGACATTCAGTACTTC

J gene: TRBJ1-3
V gene: TRBV27
D gene: -
clone size: few
CDR3 protein: CASKSDEDTIYF
CDR3 DNA: TGTGCCAGCAAAAGCGACGAGGACACCATATATTTT

J gene: TRBJ1-6
V gene: TRBV19
D gene: TRBD1
clone size: few
CDR3 protein: CASRFRDSEDNSPLHF
CDR3 DNA: TGTGCCAGTAGGTTCCGGGACAGCGAGGATAATTCACCCCTCCACTTT

J gene: TRBJ1-1
V gene: TRBV10-3
D gene: -
clone size: many
CDR3 protein: CAISESLGNEAFF
CDR3 DNA: TGTGCCATCAGTGAGTCGCTAGGGAATGAAGCTTTCTTT

J gene: TRBJ1-1
V gene: TRBV7-9
D gene: -
clone size: -
CDR3 protein: CASSKIAEAFF
CDR3 DNA: TGTGCCAGCAGTAAGATCGCTGAAGCTTTCTTT

J gene: TRBJ2-3
V gene: TRBV20-1
D gene: TRBD2
clone size: -
CDR3 protein: CSPSGRSTDTQYF
CDR3 DNA: TGCAGTCCCAGCGGGAGAAGCACAGATACGCAGTATTTT

J gene: TRBJ2-5
V gene: TRBV28
D gene: -
clone size: -
CDR3 protein: CASSSWDLKETQYF
CDR3 DNA: TGTGCCAGCAGTTCATGGGACTTAAAAGAGACCCAGTACTTC

J gene: TRBJ1-1
V gene: TRBV12-3/TRBV12-4
D gene: -
clone size: -
CDR3 protein: CACTQGLRAFF
CDR3 DNA: TGTGCCTGCACTCAGGGATTACGGGCTTTCTTT

J gene: TRBJ1-1
V gene: TRBV7-8
D gene: -
clone size: -
CDR3 protein: CASSLAGSYTEAFF
CDR3 DNA: TGTGCCAGCAGCTTAGCGGGGTCCTACACTGAAGCTTTCTTT

J gene: TRBJ1-2
V gene: TRBV28
D gene: -
clone size: many
CDR3 protein: CASSFGRTVGGYTF
CDR3 DNA: TGTGCCAGCAGCTTCGGCAGGACGGTTGGTGGCTACACCTTC

J gene: TRBJ1-2
V gene: TRBV29-1
D gene: -
clone size: many
CDR3 protein: CRPPGPAYGYTF
CDR3 DNA: TGCAGGCCTCCGGGACCAGCCTATGGCTACACCTTC

J gene: TRBJ2-7
V gene: TRBV20-1
D gene: -
clone size: -
CDR3 protein: CSARAESSYEQYF
CDR3 DNA: TGCAGTGCTAGGGCGGAGAGCTCCTACGAGCAGTACTTC

J gene: TRBJ1-4
V gene: TRBV28
D gene: -
clone size: many
CDR3 protein: CAIGHSLATNEKLFF
CDR3 DNA: TGTGCCATCGGCCACTCATTGGCAACTAATGAAAAACTGTTTTTT

J gene: TRBJ2-6
V gene: TRBV3-1
D gene: TRBD2
clone size: -
CDR3 protein: CASSRGLAGVGANVLTF
CDR3 DNA: TGTGCCAGCAGCCGTGGACTAGCGGGAGTTGGGGCCAACGTCCTGACTTTC

J gene: TRBJ1-2
V gene: TRBV28
D gene: -
clone size: many
CDR3 protein: CASSFGVVSRGYTF
CDR3 DNA: TGTGCCAGCAGTTTTGGCGTAGTCAGCCGCGGCTACACCTTC

J gene: TRBJ2-1
V gene: TRBV3-1
D gene: -
clone size: few
CDR3 protein: CASSQDQGIRSPEQFF
CDR3 DNA: TGTGCCAGCAGCCAAGATCAAGGGATTCGGTCCCCAGAGCAGTTCTTC

J gene: TRBJ2-1
V gene: TRBV6-2/TRBV6-3
D gene: TRBD2
clone size: many
CDR3 protein: CASSYPAGGPIVHEQFF
CDR3 DNA: TGTGCCAGCAGTTACCCAGCGGGAGGGCCAATAGTCCATGAGCAGTTCTTC

J gene: TRBJ1-3
V gene: TRBV7-9
D gene: -
clone size: -
CDR3 protein: CARSPGGNTIYF
CDR3 DNA: TGTGCCAGGAGCCCCGGCGGAAACACCATATATTTT

J gene: TRBJ2-4
V gene: TRBV5-1
D gene: TRBD2
clone size: many
CDR3 protein: CASSLGSGGAKNIQYF
CDR3 DNA: TGCGCCAGCAGCTTGGGAAGCGGGGGAGCCAAAAACATTCAGTACTTC

J gene: TRBJ1-6
V gene: TRBV20-1
D gene: TRBD1
clone size: few
CDR3 protein: CSARGQAGINSPLHF
CDR3 DNA: TGCAGTGCTCGCGGACAGGCGGGGATTAATTCACCCCTCCACTTT

J gene: TRBJ2-3
V gene: TRBV7-2
D gene: -
clone size: -
CDR3 protein: CASSPGGPGMYF
CDR3 DNA: TGTGCCAGCAGCCCCGGAGGCCCAGGGATGTATTTT

J gene: TRBJ2-7
V gene: TRBV29-1
D gene: -
clone size: few
CDR3 protein: CSAALSTGYEQYF
CDR3 DNA: TGCAGCGCCGCCCTTTCCACCGGCTACGAGCAGTACTTC

J gene: TRBJ1-2
V gene: TRBV2
D gene: -
clone size: few
CDR3 protein: CASRDPNGYYGYTF
CDR3 DNA: TGTGCCAGCAGGGACCCCAATGGGTACTATGGCTACACCTTC

J gene: TRBJ1-5
V gene: TRBV6-6
D gene: -
clone size: -
CDR3 protein: CASSYSVNSNQPQHF
CDR3 DNA: TGTGCCAGCAGTTACTCGGTCAATAGCAATCAGCCCCAGCATTTT

J gene: TRBJ1-1
V gene: TRBV5-1
D gene: -
clone size: -
CDR3 protein: CASRRTTVNTEAFF
CDR3 DNA: TGCGCCAGCAGGCGTACGACAGTGAACACTGAAGCTTTCTTT

J gene: TRBJ2-7
V gene: TRBV28
D gene: TRBD2
clone size: many
CDR3 protein: CANASGEAYEQYF
CDR3 DNA: TGTGCCAACGCTAGCGGGGAGGCCTACGAGCAGTACTTC

J gene: TRBJ2-5
V gene: TRBV29-1
D gene: TRBD1
clone size: -
CDR3 protein: CSHTGGAETQYF
CDR3 DNA: TGCAGCCATACAGGGGGCGCAGAGACCCAGTACTTC

J gene: TRBJ1-6
V gene: TRBV11-2
D gene: -
clone size: -
CDR3 protein: CASSLVVQSNSPLHF
CDR3 DNA: TGTGCCAGCAGCTTAGTTGTCCAGTCGAATTCACCCCTCCACTTT

J gene: TRBJ2-1
V gene: TRBV11-2
D gene: -
clone size: few
CDR3 protein: CASSLVETRFNEQFF
CDR3 DNA: TGTGCCAGCAGCTTAGTCGAGACTAGGTTCAATGAGCAGTTCTTC

J gene: TRBJ2-7
V gene: TRBV27
D gene: TRBD1
clone size: -
CDR3 protein: CASSKPYRGTYEQYF
CDR3 DNA: TGTGCCAGCAGTAAACCCTACAGGGGAACCTACGAGCAGTACTTC

J gene: TRBJ2-5
V gene: TRBV27
D gene: TRBD1
clone size: -
CDR3 protein: CASSLGTGGLETQYF
CDR3 DNA: TGTGCCAGCAGTTTAGGGACAGGGGGCTTAGAGACCCAGTACTTC

J gene: TRBJ2-1
V gene: TRBV5-1
D gene: -
clone size: -
CDR3 protein: CASSLDGSKDNEQFF
CDR3 DNA: TGCGCCAGCAGCTTGGACGGGAGCAAAGACAATGAGCAGTTCTTC

J gene: TRBJ1-2
V gene: TRBV5-1
D gene: -
clone size: many
CDR3 protein: CASSPPLETDGYTF
CDR3 DNA: TGCGCCAGCAGCCCACCCCTCGAAACAGACGGCTACACCTTC

J gene: TRBJ2-3
V gene: TRBV24-1
D gene: TRBD2
clone size: many
CDR3 protein: CATSGLTSGRRDTQYF
CDR3 DNA: TGTGCCACCAGTGGCCTGACTAGCGGGAGAAGAGATACGCAGTATTTT

J gene: TRBJ1-2
V gene: TRBV5-1
D gene: -
clone size: few
CDR3 protein: CASSQDRADYGYTF
CDR3 DNA: TGCGCCAGCAGCCAGGACAGAGCTGACTATGGCTACACCTTC

J gene: TRBJ1-1
V gene: TRBV6-5
D gene: -
clone size: few
CDR3 protein: CASSKLRENTEAFF
CDR3 DNA: TGTGCCAGCAGTAAACTCAGAGAGAACACTGAAGCTTTCTTT

J gene: TRBJ2-3
V gene: TRBV28
D gene: TRBD1
clone size: few
CDR3 protein: CASSSGQAGTDTQYF
CDR3 DNA: TGTGCCAGCAGTTCGGGACAGGCCGGCACAGATACGCAGTATTTT

J gene: TRBJ1-2
V gene: TRBV20-1
D gene: -
clone size: -
CDR3 protein: CSATDTGSYGYTF
CDR3 DNA: TGCAGTGCTACTGATACAGGCAGCTATGGCTACACCTTC

J gene: TRBJ2-4
V gene: TRBV7-9
D gene: -
clone size: few
CDR3 protein: CASSLESDIQYF
CDR3 DNA: TGTGCCAGCAGCTTAGAATCGGACATTCAGTACTTC

J gene: TRBJ2-2
V gene: TRBV7-9
D gene: -
clone size: many
CDR3 protein: CASSLLNTGELFF
CDR3 DNA: TGTGCCAGCAGCTTACTGAACACCGGGGAGCTGTTTTTT

J gene: TRBJ2-3
V gene: TRBV10-3
D gene: -
clone size: many
CDR3 protein: CAISERDSYTDTQYF
CDR3 DNA: TGTGCCATCAGTGAGCGGGACTCATACACAGATACGCAGTATTTT

J gene: TRBJ2-3
V gene: TRBV5-6
D gene: TRBD2
clone size: few
CDR3 protein: CASSARSSGRGSTDTQYF
CDR3 DNA: TGTGCCAGCAGCGCGCGGTCTAGCGGGAGGGGCAGCACAGATACGCAGTATTTT

J gene: TRBJ2-1
V gene: TRBV6-5
D gene: TRBD2
clone size: -
CDR3 protein: CASRRGTSAYNEQFF
CDR3 DNA: TGTGCCAGCAGACGCGGGACTAGCGCCTACAATGAGCAGTTCTTC

J gene: TRBJ2-5
V gene: TRBV6-2/TRBV6-3
D gene: -
clone size: many
CDR3 protein: CASSQGIETQYF
CDR3 DNA: TGTGCCAGCAGCCAGGGGATCGAGACCCAGTACTTC

J gene: TRBJ2-2
V gene: TRBV29-1
D gene: -
clone size: -
CDR3 protein: CSAGGGTAPSNTGELFF
CDR3 DNA: TGCAGCGCTGGAGGCGGGACAGCCCCATCGAACACCGGGGAGCTGTTTTTT

J gene: TRBJ1-2
V gene: TRBV29-1
D gene: -
clone size: few
CDR3 protein: CSVTTPGIYGYTF
CDR3 DNA: TGCAGCGTTACAACCCCCGGGATCTATGGCTACACCTTC

J gene: TRBJ2-4
V gene: TRBV28
D gene: -
clone size: -
CDR3 protein: CASSLASTKNIQYF
CDR3 DNA: TGTGCCAGCAGTTTAGCCAGCACCAAAAACATTCAGTACTTC

J gene: TRBJ2-2
V gene: TRBV19
D gene: -
clone size: -
CDR3 protein: CASSNWDTGELFF
CDR3 DNA: TGTGCCAGTAGTAATTGGGACACCGGGGAGCTGTTTTTT

J gene: TRBJ1-6
V gene: TRBV11-2
D gene: -
clone size: -
CDR3 protein: CASSSGPSLHF
CDR3 DNA: TGTGCCAGCAGCTCGGGACCGTCCCTCCACTTT

J gene: TRBJ2-7
V gene: TRBV27
D gene: -
clone size: few
CDR3 protein: CASSKGPQSYEQYF
CDR3 DNA: TGTGCCAGCAGTAAAGGCCCCCAATCCTACGAGCAGTACTTC

J gene: TRBJ1-5
V gene: TRBV12-3/TRBV12-4
D gene: -
clone size: many
CDR3 protein: CASSRNSGSNQPQHF
CDR3 DNA: TGTGCCAGCAGTCGGAATTCAGGGAGCAATCAGCCCCAGCATTTT

J gene: TRBJ1-1
V gene: TRBV6-5
D gene: TRBD1
clone size: few
CDR3 protein: CASTKTGPTTEAFF
CDR3 DNA: TGTGCCAGCACTAAGACAGGGCCTACCACTGAAGCTTTCTTT

J gene: TRBJ2-1
V gene: TRBV9
D gene: TRBD2
clone size: many
CDR3 protein: CASSVVGSGTNNEQFF
CDR3 DNA: TGTGCCAGCAGCGTAGTGGGTAGCGGGACGAACAATGAGCAGTTCTTC